This is a list of T cell receptor beta chains from one sample in a study of blood T cell repertoires in COVID-19. The protocol was immunoSEQ multiplex PCR, while the TCRdb copy is restricted to in-frame clones and leaves out a portion. The table has roughly 250,000 clones, roughly 87% seen once. Input material: PBMCs or T cells enriched from blood (not recorded which). The receptors were sampled from a woman aged 25 to 39 with acute COVID-19. The conserved cysteine and the conserved F or W are not part of the CDR3 here.

CDR3 protein: ASSPRAANEQF
V gene: TRBV19
J gene: TRBJ2-1

CDR3 protein: ASSIATDRGKDGYT
V gene: TRBV19
J gene: TRBJ1-2

CDR3 protein: SVNGGNTEAF
V gene: TRBV29-1
J gene: TRBJ1-1

CDR3 protein: ASSADRVRTEAF
V gene: TRBV7-9
J gene: TRBJ1-1

CDR3 protein: ASSDTGGYQPQH
V gene: TRBV7-9
J gene: TRBJ1-5

CDR3 protein: ASSLYSNSNYGYT
V gene: TRBV7-9
J gene: TRBJ1-2

CDR3 protein: ASSLALGVRNTEAF
V gene: TRBV5-1
J gene: TRBJ1-1

CDR3 protein: ASSRTLNTNTGELF
V gene: TRBV5-1
J gene: TRBJ2-2

CDR3 protein: ASSLSGSDTGELF
V gene: TRBV11-3
J gene: TRBJ2-2

CDR3 protein: ASSLGQVNGIQY
V gene: TRBV28
J gene: TRBJ2-4

CDR3 protein: ASSGGAGYTGELF
V gene: TRBV9
J gene: TRBJ2-2

CDR3 protein: ASRPDSPGAEAF
V gene: TRBV5-1
J gene: TRBJ1-1

CDR3 protein: ASSSSLNTEAF
V gene: TRBV7-2
J gene: TRBJ1-1

CDR3 protein: ASSLGLAGGTGELF
V gene: TRBV7-6
J gene: TRBJ2-2

CDR3 protein: ASSPPGTGGTTDTQY
V gene: TRBV18
J gene: TRBJ2-3

CDR3 protein: SVAYLRGDTQY
V gene: TRBV29-1
J gene: TRBJ2-3